This TCR beta chain was recovered during a study of blood T cell repertoires in COVID-19. Recovered status applied to Cohort 3 donors who had two consecutive negative PCRs. It also applied to those with clearance or with symptom resolution. The data were produced by immunoSEQ multiplex PCR, yet TCRdb's version contains in-frame clones alone and is incomplete. The table has about 180,000 clones, roughly 82% seen once; the top ten hold over 7%. The sequencing sample was made of PBMCs or T cells enriched from blood (not recorded which). This receptor was obtained from a young woman who had recovered from COVID-19.

This CDR3 is CSVSQGDNSPLHF. The CDR3 DNA reads TGCAGCGTTTCACAGGGGGATAATTCACCCCTCCACTTT. The chain couples TRBV29-1 to TRBJ1-6, with 8 bases lining up with TRBD1. Germline lookup yields CDR1 SQVTM and CDR2 ANQGSEA. This CDR3 contains 13 residues. Trimming cost V 5 bases and J 5 bases; bases outside gene matches: 2.